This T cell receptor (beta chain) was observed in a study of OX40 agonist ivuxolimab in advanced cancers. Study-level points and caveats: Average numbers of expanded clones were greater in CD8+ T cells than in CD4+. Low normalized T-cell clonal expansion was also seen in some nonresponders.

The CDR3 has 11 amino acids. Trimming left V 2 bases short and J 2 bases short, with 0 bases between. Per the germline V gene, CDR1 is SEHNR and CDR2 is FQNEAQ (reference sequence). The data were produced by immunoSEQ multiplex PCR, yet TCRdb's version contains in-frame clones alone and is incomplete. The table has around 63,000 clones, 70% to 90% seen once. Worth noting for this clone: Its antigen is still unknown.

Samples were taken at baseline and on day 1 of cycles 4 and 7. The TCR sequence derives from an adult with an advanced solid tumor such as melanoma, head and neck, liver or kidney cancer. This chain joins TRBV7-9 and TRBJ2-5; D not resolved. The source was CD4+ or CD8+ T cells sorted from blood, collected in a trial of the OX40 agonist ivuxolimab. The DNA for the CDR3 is TGTGCCAGCAGCTTACAAGAGACCCAGTACTTC. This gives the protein CASSLQETQYF. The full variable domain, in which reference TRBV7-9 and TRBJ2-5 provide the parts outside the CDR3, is DTGVSQNPRHKITKRGQNVTFRCDPISEHNRLYWYRQTLGQGPEFLTYFQNEAQLEKSRLLSDRFSAERPKGSFSTLEIQRTEQGDSAMYLCASSLQETQYFGPGTRLLVL.